These 8 T cell receptor beta chains originate from one sample sequenced in a study of blood T cell repertoires in COVID-19. Repertoires were generated with immunoSEQ multiplex PCR, while TCRdb's copy carries only in-frame clones and drops some. The table records about 190,000 clones, about 72% of them present only once. The material sequenced was PBMCs or T cells enriched from blood (not recorded which). These receptor sequences come from a woman aged 45-65 years who had recovered from COVID-19.

This rearrangement joins TRBV28 to TRBJ2-7; tentative D call: TRBD2 (6 bases). V was clipped by 6 bases and J by 5 bases, with 17 bases between them. The CDR3 is 14 amino acids. Germline-derived CDR1 and CDR2 are MDHEN and SYDVKM. CDR3 in amino acids: CASRGMARGNEQYF. The CDR3 DNA sequence: TGTGCCAGCAGGGGTATGGCGCGGGGCAACGAGCAGTACTTC.

The gene calls are TRBV28 and TRBJ2-7; the match to TRBD2 covers 9 bases. Germline lookup yields CDR1 MDHEN and CDR2 SYDVKM. After removal of 8 bases from V and 7 bases from J, the junction contained 15 bases not matched to a gene. The CDR3 is 15 residues long. The CDR3 DNA is TGTGCCAGCTTGCCGGTGCGGGAGGGCCGTTCGGAGCAGTACTTC. Translated: CASLPVREGRSEQYF.

This clone has just one count. The rearrangement links TRBV7-6 to TRBJ2-1, with TRBD2 matching 7 bases. This CDR3 is built from 14 residues. Germline CDR1 is SGHVS and CDR2 is FNYEAQ. V was clipped by 2 bases and J by 4 bases; unmatched bases: 2. As DNA, the CDR3 is TGTGCCAGCAGCTTACCTAGCGGATACAATGAGCAGTTCTTC. As protein: CASSLPSGYNEQFF.

This clone has more than one count but fewer than ten. The chain has TRBV19 and TRBJ1-3; 8 nucleotides agree with TRBD1. The CDR3 sequence is 19 residues long. The J segment lost 0 bases and the V segment lost 3 bases, leaving 13 bases of the junction unmatched. In germline, CDR1 is LNHDA, CDR2 SQIVND (reference sequence). The CDR3 loop is CASSINPRRGQFSGNTIYF. The CDR3 DNA reads as TGTGCCAGTAGTATCAACCCCCGCAGGGGGCAATTCTCTGGAAACACCATATATTTT. Supplemented by reference TRBV19 and TRBJ1-3, the full variable domain reads DGGITQSPKYLFRKEGQNVTLSCEQNLNHDAMYWYRQDPGQGLRLIYYSQIVNDFQKGDIAEGYSVSREKKESFPLTVTSAQKNPTAFYLCASSINPRRGQFSGNTIYFGEGSWLTVV.

This chain joins TRBV6-2 or TRBV6-3 and TRBJ2-7, with 7 bases aligning to TRBD2. This CDR3 spans 17 amino acids. The V gene's germline CDR1 is MNHEY and CDR2 SVGEGT. V gave up 5 bases and J gave up 2 bases; unmatched junction bases: 15. CDR3 DNA sequence: TGTGCCAGCAGTCCACTTGGCGGACTAGTATTCGCCTACGAGCAGTACTTC. Encoded protein: CASSPLGGLVFAYEQYF.

The V call is TRBV10-3, the J call TRBJ1-2; no reliable D call. Germline assignment: CDR1 ENHRY and CDR2 SYGVKD. The CDR3 runs to 13 residues. Trimming took 6 bases from V and 8 from J, leaving 16 bases between them. The CDR3 nucleotides are TGTGCCATCAGAGAGACCAACCGGTGGGGCTACACCTTC. The encoded protein is CAIRETNRWGYTF.

The chain recombines TRBV3-1 (or the pseudogene TRBV3-2) with TRBJ2-1; D is perhaps TRBD1 (6 bases). Per the germline V gene, CDR1 is LGHDT and CDR2 is YNNKEL (reference sequence). This CDR3 has 15 amino acids. With 4 bases removed from V and 9 bases from J, the gap between germline ends came to 19 bases. The CDR3 region has the DNA TGTGCCAGCAGCCGCGATCACACAGGGTCGGGTGAGCAGTTCTTC. This encodes CASSRDHTGSGEQFF.

The gene calls are TRBV7-2 and TRBJ1-2; 7 nucleotides line up with TRBD1. Germline CDR1 SGHTA, CDR2 FQGNSA. Losses at the gene ends were 5 bases for V and 4 bases for J; bases not matched to a gene: 7. The CDR3 loop spans 14 amino acids. CDR3: CASSPGQTGYGYTF. Written as DNA, the CDR3 is TGTGCCAGCAGCCCGGGACAGACCGGCTATGGCTACACCTTC.